The sequence of this TCR beta chain was determined in a study of identifying expanded T cells in peripheral blood. Findings of the study overall: Differentially abundant clones: 1 to 1.5 between replicates, 16.4 at two to three weeks, 19 to 20 at four. Across healthy donors, higher total template counts meant significantly greater approximately two-week count variance.

Using immunoSEQ multiplex PCR, the repertoire was profiled, and TCRdb retains in-frame clones only, with some absent. The table lists some 77,000 clones, more than 70% of them singletons, with 15% to 20% in the top ten. For this clone: Its antigen is still unknown.

Germline lookup yields CDR1 MNHEY and CDR2 SVGAGI. The CDR3 runs to 15 residues. The V end was cut by 2 bases, the J end by 5 bases, with 14 bases between. Collection occurred without any documented infections or immune events in donors. V and J are TRBV6-5 and TRBJ2-3; tentatively, D is TRBD2 (5 bases). Sample: blood. The receptor was derived from a person aged 18 to 70 in good health. This CDR3 reads CASSYRVLGGDTQYF. The CDR3 nucleotides read TGTGCCAGCAGTTACCGGGTCTTAGGAGGAGATACGCAGTATTTT.